Listed here are 12 T cell receptor beta chains from one sample, sequenced in a study of blood T cell repertoires in COVID-19. Libraries were prepared by immunoSEQ multiplex PCR; TCRdb keeps only in-frame clonotypes and omits some of them. This table holds about 230,000 clones, 81% found once. Sequencing was carried out using peripheral blood. These TCRs come from a woman at least 80 years old with acute or convalescent COVID-19.

In DNA, the CDR3 is TGTGCCAGCAGAAACAGGAACGAGCAGTACTTC. This codes for CASRNRNEQYF. J is TRBJ2-7 and V is TRBV12-3 or TRBV12-4; D might be TRBD1 (5 bases). This CDR3 is built from 11 residues. Deletions cut 6 bases from V and 5 bases from J, with 8 bases between.

The CDR3 region is CASSRRAGGIIDTQYF. The CDR3 DNA sequence: TGTGCCAGTTCCCGGAGAGCGGGAGGAATTATAGATACGCAGTATTTT. V and J are TRBV19 and TRBJ2-3, with TRBD2 identical over 9 bases. The junction had 14 bases not matched to a gene; V was cut back by 8 bases and J by 5 bases. Looked up from germline, CDR1 is LNHDA and CDR2 is SQIVND (reference sequence). The CDR3 is made up of 16 amino acids.

This clone came up a few times. V is TRBV18 and J is TRBJ2-7; 7 bases fit TRBD1. Germline CDR1 is KGHSH and CDR2 is LQKENI. V lost 2 bases and J lost 4; bases outside the gene matches: 5. The CDR3 is made up of 14 amino acids. DNA of the CDR3: TGTGCCAGCTCACCATCGGGACAGCGTTACGAGCAGTACTTC. Residues: CASSPSGQRYEQYF. Supplemented by reference TRBV18 and TRBJ2-7, the full variable domain reads NAGVMQNPRHLVRRRGQEARLRCSPMKGHSHVYWYRQLPEEGLKFMVYLQKENIIDESGMPKERFSAEFPKEGPSILRIQQVVRGDSAAYFCASSPSGQRYEQYFGPGTRLTVT.

This clone was counted between two and nine times. The chain combines TRBV5-1 with TRBJ1-1, with D perhaps TRBD1 (5 bases). Trimming removed 0 bases from V and 5 bases from J, with 11 bases in between. This CDR3 has 14 residues. CDR1 SGHRS and CDR2 YFSETQ come from the germline V gene. The CDR3 region has the DNA TGCGCCAGCAGCTTGGACGGGGGTAGGACTGAAGCTTTCTTT. Its protein is CASSLDGGRTEAFF. Full variable domain (missing parts from reference TRBV5-1 and TRBJ1-1): KAGVTQTPRYLIKTRGQQVTLSCSPISGHRSVSWYQQTPGQGLQFLFEYFSETQRNKGNFPGRFSGRQFSNSRSEMNVSTLELGDSALYLCASSLDGGRTEAFFGQGTRLTVV.

This clone was recorded once. This sequence joins TRBV4-1 and TRBJ1-3; D call uncertain. With 0 bases removed from V and 4 bases from J, the gap between germline ends came to 10 bases. There are 15 residues in the CDR3. CDR1 MGHRA and CDR2 YSYEKL come from the germline V gene. The CDR3 DNA reads as TGCGCCAGCAGCCAAGATTCAACAGCCGGAAACACCATATATTTT. This codes for CASSQDSTAGNTIYF.

This clone has more than one count but fewer than ten. The chain links TRBV5-1 to TRBJ2-7, with 7 bases matching TRBD1. Germline assignment: CDR1 SGHRS and CDR2 YFSETQ. With 0 bases clipped from V and 2 bases from J, the junction kept 5 bases outside the gene matches. The CDR3 contains 15 residues. The CDR3 loop is CASSLAVDRTYEQYF. Written as DNA, the CDR3 is TGCGCCAGCAGCTTGGCCGTGGACAGGACCTACGAGCAGTACTTC.

This clone was detected only a few times. V usage is TRBV6-5 and J usage is TRBJ1-1; no firm D call. Germline lookup yields CDR1 MNHEY and CDR2 SVGAGI. V was cut by 2 bases and J by 0 bases, with 10 bases left in between. The CDR3 contains 15 residues. CDR3 bases: TGTGCCAGCAGTTACCTCGGGTCTCTGAACACTGAAGCTTTCTTT. Protein sequence: CASSYLGSLNTEAFF.

The J gene is TRBJ1-3, the V gene TRBV7-8; D not resolved. Germline assignment: CDR1 SGHVS and CDR2 FQNEAQ. There are 17 residues in the CDR3. V was pared by 5 bases and J by 0 bases, with 17 bases between. Here the CDR3 reads CASSGLLQRASGNTIYF. The CDR3 coding sequence is TGTGCCAGCAGCGGACTCTTACAGAGGGCCTCTGGAAACACCATATATTTT. Full variable domain (rest looked up from reference TRBV7-8 and TRBJ1-3): GAGVSQSPRYKVAKRGQDVALRCDPISGHVSLFWYQQALGQGPEFLTYFQNEAQLDKSGLPSDRFFAERPEGSVSTLKIQRTQQEDSAVYLCASSGLLQRASGNTIYFGEGSWLTVV.

The chain is built from TRBV29-1 and TRBJ2-7; TRBD2 agrees at 9 bases. The CDR3 spans 13 residues. V dropped 7 bases and J dropped 3; count of bases not matched to a gene: 7. Germline V CDR1 and CDR2: SQVTM, ANQGSEA. The CDR3 DNA is TGCAGCGCCCGAGATAGCGGGAGCTACGAGCAGTACTTC. Translating it yields CSARDSGSYEQYF.

The sample holds one count of this clone. This rearrangement joins TRBV19 to TRBJ1-1; D perhaps matches TRBD1 (5 bases). Trimming shortened V by 5 bases and J by 0 bases, and 13 bases separated the two germline ends. Germline values: CDR1 LNHDA, CDR2 SQIVND (reference sequence). The CDR3 runs 15 residues. The CDR3 protein is CASSALRAVNTEAFF. In DNA form, the CDR3 reads TGTGCCAGTAGTGCACTCAGGGCGGTGAACACTGAAGCTTTCTTT.

The V call is TRBV5-1, the J call TRBJ2-1, with TRBD1 identical over 10 bases. V dropped 3 bases and J dropped 12; count of bases not matched to a gene: 3. Germline V gene lookup returns CDR1 SGHRS and CDR2 YFSETQ. This CDR3 spans 12 amino acids. The CDR3 spells CASSWGQGLQFF. In nucleotides, the CDR3 is TGCGCCAGCAGCTGGGGACAGGGGTTGCAGTTCTTC.

The chain employs TRBV7-9 and TRBJ1-1; 7 positions agree with TRBD1. The CDR3 has 14 residues. The junction had 2 bases not matched to a gene; V was cut back by 0 bases and J by 4 bases. Germline CDR1 SEHNR, CDR2 FQNEAQ (reference sequence). The CDR3 region has the DNA TGTGCCAGCAGCTTAGCGGGGACAGTCACTGAAGCTTTCTTT. Its translation: CASSLAGTVTEAFF.